This TCR beta chain came from a study of cytomegalovirus exposure and HLA in healthy donors. Notes on the study in general: Diagnosis of cytomegalovirus status made by the classifier reportedly showed high specificity and sensitivity.

Assay used: immunoSEQ multiplex PCR; TCRdb lists only in-frame clones, some missing. Counted here are about 200,000 clones, about 79% occurring once; the ten biggest clones make up 13%. This clone was seen once. Antigen: not known. The CDR3 has 15 amino acids. V shed 6 bases, J shed 1 base, and the junction held 8 bases outside the gene matches. CDR1 SQVTM and CDR2 ANQGSEA come from the germline V gene. The material sequenced was PBMCs. This chain uses TRBV29-1 with TRBJ2-1; the match to TRBD2 covers 8 bases. The receptor's source is a woman under 40 in good health and CMV-seropositive. The CDR3 spells CSVRSGSGSYNEQFF. The CDR3 DNA follows: TGCAGCGTCCGGAGCGGGAGCGGGTCCTACAATGAGCAGTTCTTC.